These T cell receptor beta chains were read from a single sample in a study of cytomegalovirus exposure and HLA in healthy donors. Method: immunoSEQ multiplex PCR; TCRdb's copy keeps in-frame clones and lacks some. The sample contains about 140,000 clones, approximately 64% of which appear only once. The material sequenced was PBMCs. These receptors all stem from a woman aged 40 to 50 in good health and CMV-seronegative. CDR3s include the opening cysteine and the closing phenylalanine or tryptophan. Each record gives: D gene, clone size, J gene, V gene, CDR3 DNA, CDR3 protein. A D gene is named only where the DNA matches it firmly. Clone sizes are given selectively: once, few, many, or a class where the clone is expanded.

>NA|NA|TRBJ2-2|TRBV29-1
TGCAGCGTTAATACTCGATCGAACACCGGGGAGCTGTTTTTT
CSVNTRSNTGELFF
>NA|NA|TRBJ1-5|TRBV15
TGTGCCACCAGCCTCAGCCCGACTGTAGATCAGCCCCAGCATTTT
CATSLSPTVDQPQHF
>NA|NA|TRBJ2-3|TRBV19
TGTGCCAGTAGTATACGGAAGGGGGCAGATACGCAGTATTTT
CASSIRKGADTQYF
>NA|NA|TRBJ2-2|TRBV11-3
TGTGCCAGCAGCTTTAGCGGTGGGGAGCTGTTTTTT
CASSFSGGELFF
>NA|NA|TRBJ2-3|TRBV27
TGTGCCAGCAGTTTGGGCCGGCGGGCAGATACGCAGTATTTT
CASSLGRRADTQYF
>NA|NA|TRBJ2-7|TRBV4-1
TGCGCCAGCAGCCCGTCTGGGTCGGACAGAAGCTCCTACGAGCAGTACTTC
CASSPSGSDRSSYEQYF
>NA|few|TRBJ2-1|TRBV18
TGTGCCAGCTCACTTACGAGCAGCGGAGCAAACAATGAGCAGTTCTTC
CASSLTSSGANNEQFF
>TRBD2|NA|TRBJ2-5|TRBV4-1
TGCGCCAGCAGCCACGTCCTAGCGGGGCAAGAGACCCAGTACTTC
CASSHVLAGQETQYF
>NA|NA|TRBJ1-4|TRBV7-9
TGTGCCAGCAGCTACCAGGGCGCAACTAATGAAAAACTGTTTTTT
CASSYQGATNEKLFF
>TRBD1|once|TRBJ2-5|TRBV4-2
TGTGCCAGCAGCCAGGCCGGGACAGACAAAGAGACCCAGTACTTC
CASSQAGTDKETQYF
>TRBD2|NA|TRBJ2-1|TRBV5-4
TGTGCCAGCAGCTTCTCCGGGGCTAGCGGGGGGGCCTTTGAGCAGTTCTTC
CASSFSGASGGAFEQFF
>TRBD1|NA|TRBJ2-2|TRBV7-2
TGTGCCAGCAGCCGGGGACAGGGAAACACCGGGGAGCTGTTTTTT
CASSRGQGNTGELFF
>NA|NA|TRBJ2-3|TRBV15
TGTGCCACCAGCAGAGATCGGCTAGCCGCCACAGATACGCAGTATTTT
CATSRDRLAATDTQYF
>TRBD2|few|TRBJ2-1|TRBV4-1
TGCGCCAGCAGCCGAACTAGCGGGGACTACAATGAGCAGTTCTTC
CASSRTSGDYNEQFF
>NA|NA|TRBJ1-5|TRBV4-2
TGTGCCAGCAGCCAAGATCAGGGTCAGCCCCAGCATTTT
CASSQDQGQPQHF
>NA|NA|TRBJ1-1|TRBV19
TGTGCCAGTAGTATAGGGCAGGGCACTGAAGCTTTCTTT
CASSIGQGTEAFF
>TRBD1|NA|TRBJ2-3|TRBV4-3
TGCGCCAGCAGCCTGACAGGGGGGGTCACAGATACGCAGTATTTT
CASSLTGGVTDTQYF
>NA|NA|TRBJ1-2|TRBV7-2
TGTGCCAGCAGCTTAGGGGGCCCCCGCCCCTCTGGCTACACCTTC
CASSLGGPRPSGYTF
>TRBD1|few|TRBJ1-1|TRBV5-6
TGTGCCAGCAGCACGGACAGGGGATCGTGGAACACTGAAGCTTTCTTT
CASSTDRGSWNTEAFF
>TRBD2|NA|TRBJ2-3|TRBV29-1
TGCAGCGTTGTTCCGACTAGCGGGGACTTGAGCACAGATACGCAGTATTTT
CSVVPTSGDLSTDTQYF
>NA|few|TRBJ1-2|TRBV28
TGTGCCAGCAGTGACCAGGGGAAGAGTGGCTACACCTTC
CASSDQGKSGYTF
>TRBD2|NA|TRBJ2-3|TRBV29-1
TGCAGCGTTGAGGGACTAGCGGGGGGGACAGATACGCAGTATTTT
CSVEGLAGGTDTQYF
>NA|NA|TRBJ2-7|TRBV12-5
TGTGCTAGTGGTTTCGGCGGGGGTCACAACAGGGAGTCCTACGAGCAGTACTTC
CASGFGGGHNRESYEQYF
>TRBD1|few|TRBJ1-5|TRBV18
TGTGCCAGCTCGCCTAGGGGACAGGGTTCGGATCAGCCCCAGCATTTT
CASSPRGQGSDQPQHF
>TRBD1|few|TRBJ2-7|TRBV7-9
TGTGCCAGCAGCTTAGTAAGGGACAGGGGCTCCTACGAGCAGTACTTC
CASSLVRDRGSYEQYF
>TRBD2|NA|TRBJ2-7|TRBV15
TGTGCCACCAGTACTCGAGCGGGGCCCTACGAGCAGTACTTC
CATSTRAGPYEQYF
>TRBD1|NA|TRBJ2-4|TRBV30
TGTGCCTTCTCAACTCGACAGGGTCAAAACATTCAGTACTTC
CAFSTRQGQNIQYF
>NA|NA|TRBJ2-7|TRBV10-3
TGTGCCATCAGTGACAGTACCTACGAGCAGTACTTC
CAISDSTYEQYF
>NA|few|TRBJ1-5|TRBV10-3
TGTGCCATCAGCCCGGACAGAAATCAGCCCCAGCATTTT
CAISPDRNQPQHF
>TRBD2|NA|TRBJ2-1|TRBV29-1
TGCAGCGTTATCGGGGGGAGAAGCTCCTACAATGAGCAGTTCTTC
CSVIGGRSSYNEQFF
>NA|NA|TRBJ1-1|TRBV5-3
TGTGCCAGAAGCATGGACAGTTTAGTGTGTCAGGCTTTCTTT
CARSMDSLVCQAFF
>TRBD1|NA|TRBJ1-4|TRBV19
TGTGCCAGTAGTCCCCCTCTTCCGGGACAGAGAGAAAAACTGTTTTTT
CASSPPLPGQREKLFF
>TRBD2|NA|TRBJ2-2|TRBV30
TGTGCCTGGAGGAGACTAGCGGGGGACACCGGGGAGCTGTTTTTT
CAWRRLAGDTGELFF
>NA|NA|TRBJ1-1|TRBV7-3
TGTGCCAGCAGCTTTACGGTGAACACTGAAGCTTTCTTT
CASSFTVNTEAFF
>TRBD1|NA|TRBJ2-2|TRBV11-3
TGTGCCAGCAGCTTAGGGAAAGGACAGGGGGCCGACGGGGAGCTGTTTTTT
CASSLGKGQGADGELFF
>TRBD2|NA|TRBJ2-7|TRBV4-3
TGCGCCAGCAGCCAAGATCGGTCAGCGGGGTACTACGAGCAGTACTTC
CASSQDRSAGYYEQYF
>TRBD1|NA|TRBJ2-7|TRBV5-8
TGTGCCAGCAGCCAGGAAACCGGGACAGTTATCTACGAGCAGTACTTC
CASSQETGTVIYEQYF
>NA|few|TRBJ1-1|TRBV30
TGTGCCTGGAGCGGGGGGAACACTGAAGCTTTCTTT
CAWSGGNTEAFF
>NA|few|TRBJ1-1|TRBV27
TGTGCCAGCAGTTTAAAGCGGGAGTTGATGAACACTGAAGCTTTCTTT
CASSLKRELMNTEAFF
>NA|NA|TRBJ2-7|TRBV11-2
TGTGCCAGCAGCGAACGCCTAGGCTCGACGGGGGAGCAGTACTTC
CASSERLGSTGEQYF
>TRBD1|NA|TRBJ2-2|TRBV5-1
TGCGCCAGCAGCCGGACAGGGGACACCGGGGAGCTGTTTTTT
CASSRTGDTGELFF
>TRBD1|NA|TRBJ1-1|TRBV19
TGTGCCAGTAGTATAGCCCCGCAGGGGGACACGAACACTGAAGCTTTCTTT
CASSIAPQGDTNTEAFF
>TRBD1|NA|TRBJ2-6|TRBV6-1
TGTGCCAGCACGGACAGGAGCTCTGGGGCCAACGTCCTGACTTTC
CASTDRSSGANVLTF
>NA|once|TRBJ1-1|TRBV11-2
TGTGCCAGCAGCTTAGAACCGGGACAGAACACTGAAGCTTTCTTT
CASSLEPGQNTEAFF
>NA|NA|TRBJ2-7|TRBV28
TGTGCCAGCAGTTTATCCTACAGTCACTACGAGCAGTACTTC
CASSLSYSHYEQYF
>NA|NA|TRBJ1-2|TRBV5-1
TGCGCCAGCAGCTTGGAGACAGGAGGTGGCTACACCTTC
CASSLETGGGYTF
>NA|NA|TRBJ2-4|TRBV20-1
TGCAGTGCTGCGGAACGAAACATTCAGTACTTC
CSAAERNIQYF
>TRBD2|NA|TRBJ2-5|TRBV10-3
TGTGCCATCAGTGAGTTAACCGGGACTAGCGGGGACCAAGAGACCCAGTACTTC
CAISELTGTSGDQETQYF
>NA|few|TRBJ2-6|TRBV6-5
TGTGCCAGCACTTTGGGCGGGGTCGGGGCCAACGTCCTGACTTTC
CASTLGGVGANVLTF
>NA|NA|TRBJ1-2|TRBV5-6
TGTGCCAGCAGCGGTACAGGGAAAATAGTTTATGGCTACACCTTC
CASSGTGKIVYGYTF
>TRBD2|NA|TRBJ2-3|TRBV29-1
TGCAGCGTTGAATCGGGAAGGGGCGGGGGGGCCACAGATACGCAGTATTTT
CSVESGRGGGATDTQYF
>TRBD1|NA|TRBJ1-6|TRBV6-1
TGTGCCAGCAGTGAAGACCGCTACAGGGGGCTAACCCTCCACTTT
CASSEDRYRGLTLHF
>NA|NA|TRBJ2-2|TRBV7-3
TGTGCCAGCCAGGTGACACCGAACACCGGGGAGCTGTTTTTT
CASQVTPNTGELFF
>NA|NA|TRBJ1-1|TRBV6-5
TGTGCCAGCAACAGACCCGGGGGCACTGAAGCTTTCTTT
CASNRPGGTEAFF
>TRBD1|once|TRBJ2-2|TRBV28
TGTGCCAGCAGTTTGCCCGGACAGGGCACCGGGGAGCTGTTTTTT
CASSLPGQGTGELFF
>NA|NA|TRBJ2-3|TRBV7-2
TGTGCCAGCAGCGCAGGATCGAAAGATACGCAGTATTTT
CASSAGSKDTQYF
>TRBD1|NA|TRBJ2-3|TRBV7-6
TGTGCCAGCAGCCCCGACAGGGGTACGCAGTATTTT
CASSPDRGTQYF